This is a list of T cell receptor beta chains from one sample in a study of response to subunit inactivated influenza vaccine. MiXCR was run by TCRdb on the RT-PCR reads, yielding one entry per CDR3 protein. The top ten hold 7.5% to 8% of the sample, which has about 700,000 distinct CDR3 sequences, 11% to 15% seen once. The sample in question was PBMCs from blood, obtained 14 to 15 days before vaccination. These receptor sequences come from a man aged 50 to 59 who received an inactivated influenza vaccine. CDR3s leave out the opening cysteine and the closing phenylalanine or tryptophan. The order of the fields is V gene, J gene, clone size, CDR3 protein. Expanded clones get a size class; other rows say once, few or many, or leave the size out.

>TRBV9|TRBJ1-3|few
ASSVETGGNTIY
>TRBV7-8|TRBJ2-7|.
ASSFPTGGAYEQY
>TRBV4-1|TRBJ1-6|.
ASSQVGTGWSPLH
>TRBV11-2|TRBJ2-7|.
ASSRDRSRLYEQY
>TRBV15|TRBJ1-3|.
ATSSWKGTGNTIY
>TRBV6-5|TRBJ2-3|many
ASSSGTGGFTQY
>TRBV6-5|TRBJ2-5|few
ASSYFGGVGQETQY
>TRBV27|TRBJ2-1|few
ASSLFGLVAYNEQF
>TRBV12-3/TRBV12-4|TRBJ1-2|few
ASSINRGIVYT
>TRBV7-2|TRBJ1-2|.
ASSSGAGGAYGYT
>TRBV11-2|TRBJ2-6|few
ASSLVLHRGASGANVLT
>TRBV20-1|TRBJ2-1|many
SARARMSSYNEQF
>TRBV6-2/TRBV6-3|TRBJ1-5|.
ASRGTGDYYSNQPQH
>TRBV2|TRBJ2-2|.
ASSVSGRMSGELF
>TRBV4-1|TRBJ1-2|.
ASSQGGLRLPGQGPSNYGYT
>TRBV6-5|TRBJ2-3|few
ASSYSTGVKTDTQY
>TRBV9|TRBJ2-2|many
ASSVSGQQTGELF
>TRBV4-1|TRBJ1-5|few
ASSQSTGGRLRPQH
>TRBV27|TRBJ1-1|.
ASSSRDSGLSNTEAF
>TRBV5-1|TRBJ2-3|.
ASSLASRTDTQY
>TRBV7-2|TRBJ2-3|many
ASSPDFTDTQY
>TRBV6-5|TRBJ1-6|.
ASSLGTGGNSPLH
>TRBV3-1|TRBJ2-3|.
ASSQMVGVPTDTQY
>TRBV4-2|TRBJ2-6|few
ASSPRTASGANVLT
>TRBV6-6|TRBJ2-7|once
ASNNRYYEQY
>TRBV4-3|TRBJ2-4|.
ASSQGRTSGGPGAKNIQY
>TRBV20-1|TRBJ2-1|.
SPTGTPNYNEQF
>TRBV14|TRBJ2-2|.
ASSQVRGINTGELF
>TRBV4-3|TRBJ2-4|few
ASSQDLKGIQY
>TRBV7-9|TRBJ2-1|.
ASSLNSGDYLNNEQF
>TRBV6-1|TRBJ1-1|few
ASILGQGAAGTEAF
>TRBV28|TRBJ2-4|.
ASSSDRVQNIQY
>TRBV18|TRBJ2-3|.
ASSPPSGKRADTQY
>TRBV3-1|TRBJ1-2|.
ASSQEQSGRNYGYT
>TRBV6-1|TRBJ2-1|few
ASSAPLGQGTMEQF
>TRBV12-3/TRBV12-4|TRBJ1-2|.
ASSSTGGGNYGYT
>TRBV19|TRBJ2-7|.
ASKSTSGSTYEQY
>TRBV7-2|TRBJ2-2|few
ASSWTSGGAAGELF
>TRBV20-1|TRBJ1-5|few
SSQSDHNQPQH
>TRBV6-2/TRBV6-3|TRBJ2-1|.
ASKTTSGGGGEQF
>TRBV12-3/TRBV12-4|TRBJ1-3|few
ASSWIGTGGERAGNTIY
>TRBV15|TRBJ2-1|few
ATSREAGGAYNEQF
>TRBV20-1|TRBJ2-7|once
SARDLRYHEQY
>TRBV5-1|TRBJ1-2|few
ASTSGTGDYGYT
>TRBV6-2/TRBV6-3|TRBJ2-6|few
ASSLLSGTGGDGANVLT
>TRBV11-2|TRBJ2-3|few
ASSLNLREHPSTDTQY
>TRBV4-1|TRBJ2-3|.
ASSQDVGRLSTDTQY
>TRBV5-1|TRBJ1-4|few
ASSLTVGSNEKLF
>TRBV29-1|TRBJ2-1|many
SGGTSRYDEQF
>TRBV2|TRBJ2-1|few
ASSENGARSDEQF